A single sample gave rise to the 6 T cell receptor beta chains below, sequenced in a study of T-cell memory formation after mild COVID-19. TCRdb independently ran MiXCR on the 5' RACE reads; one entry per CDR3 protein. The table lists about 150,000 distinct CDR3 sequences, almost 25% of them singletons. Sequences were obtained from PBMCs or a T cell subset sorted from them (not recorded which). These receptors were obtained from an adult woman who had mild COVID-19 (a few samples of this study predate the infection). Cell type and time point are not known.

This clonotype was recorded only once. The chain joins TRBV2 to TRBJ2-1; D not resolved. Germline V lookup: CDR1 SNHLY, CDR2 FYNNEI. Trimming pared 7 bases from V and 2 bases from J, leaving 12 bases between. The CDR3 runs 14 residues. This CDR3 is CASTIPGTYNEQFF. The CDR3 bases are TGTGCCAGCACGATACCTGGGACCTACAATGAGCAGTTCTTC. Variable domain in full (rest from reference TRBV2 and TRBJ2-1): EPEVTQTPSHQVTQMGQEVILRCVPISNHLYFYWYRQILGQKVEFLVSFYNNEISEKSEIFDDQFSVERPDGSNFTLKIRSTKLEDSAMYFCASTIPGTYNEQFFGPGTRLTVL.

This clonotype was detected ten times or more. This chain joins TRBV12-3 or TRBV12-4 and TRBJ1-5; unclear D gene. V was shortened by 2 bases and J by 4 bases, with 6 bases between the two germline ends. This CDR3 spans 13 amino acids. CDR3 amino acids: CASSLWSNQPQHF. The CDR3 DNA sequence: TGTGCCAGCAGTTTATGGAGTAATCAGCCCCAGCATTTT.

This clonotype was detected a few times. This chain joins TRBV20-1 and TRBJ1-5; D call uncertain. The length of the CDR3 is 21 residues. V was shortened by 1 base and J by 0 bases, with 28 bases between the two germline ends. CDR1 and CDR2 from the germline V gene are DFQATT and SNEGSKA (reference sequence). The CDR3 DNA is TGCAGTGCTAGAGCATATCCCCTACCCGGGCCAGACCTCTATAGCAATCAGCCCCAGCATTTT. As protein: CSARAYPLPGPDLYSNQPQHF.

The chain joins TRBV7-8 to TRBJ1-2; perhaps TRBD1 as D (6 bases). Trimming cost V 4 bases and J 4 bases, with 16 bases left between them. The CDR3 runs 15 residues. Per germline, CDR1 SGHVS and CDR2 FQNEAQ. CDR3: CASSSTGGTPYGYTF. The CDR3 DNA reads as TGTGCCAGCAGCTCCACGGGTGGGACACCCTATGGCTACACCTTC.

V is TRBV5-1 and J is TRBJ2-7; 7 bases align to TRBD1. The CDR3 covers 19 residues. V shed 4 bases and J 5 bases; nucleotides not matched to a gene: 24. Germline loops: CDR1 SGHRS, CDR2 YFSETQ. CDR3 in amino acids: CASSRGIRDRDILAHEQYF. The CDR3 DNA sequence: TGCGCCAGCAGCCGCGGAATCCGGGACAGAGACATCCTAGCCCACGAGCAGTACTTC. Supplemented by reference TRBV5-1 and TRBJ2-7, the full variable domain reads KAGVTQTPRYLIKTRGQQVTLSCSPISGHRSVSWYQQTPGQGLQFLFEYFSETQRNKGNFPGRFSGRQFSNSRSEMNVSTLELGDSALYLCASSRGIRDRDILAHEQYFGPGTRLTVT.

The chain is built from TRBV11-2 and TRBJ2-7, with 9 bases that match TRBD2. Per the germline V gene, CDR1 is SGHAT and CDR2 is FQNNGV. Germline trimming cut 2 bases from V and 3 bases from J; bases unmatched to any gene: 5. This CDR3 is 15 amino acids long. The CDR3 DNA reads TGTGCCAGCAGCTTATATGCGGGGGGGAACTACGAGCAGTACTTC. Translation: CASSLYAGGNYEQYF.